Below are 21 T cell receptor beta chains sequenced from a single sample in a study of shared clonotypes between healthy human individuals. The table came from immunoSEQ multiplex PCR; TCRdb's copy has only in-frame clones and leaves some out. The sample yields about 2.3 million clones, approximately 95% seen once. Sequencing was performed on naive CD4+ T cells from PBMCs. Subset defined: CD45RA+ positively selected. These receptors came from a man younger than 30 in good health. Some clones in this sample may be carry-over from other donors' samples.

This chain uses TRBV5-1 with TRBJ2-7; D is unresolved. Germline CDR1 SGHRS, CDR2 YFSETQ. V lost 2 bases and J 4 bases, leaving 22 bases between the germline ends. This CDR3 has 17 residues. In DNA form, the CDR3 reads TGCGCCAGCAGCTTTTCGATCGGCCTGCAACCCGCTTACGAGCAGTACTTC. This translates into CASSFSIGLQPAYEQYF. The full variable domain, completed using reference TRBV5-1 and TRBJ2-7, is KAGVTQTPRYLIKTRGQQVTLSCSPISGHRSVSWYQQTPGQGLQFLFEYFSETQRNKGNFPGRFSGRQFSNSRSEMNVSTLELGDSALYLCASSFSIGLQPAYEQYFGPGTRLTVT.

DNA for the CDR3: TGCAGCGTTTACGGGTATCCTAATGAAAAACTGTTTTTT. Translation gives CSVYGYPNEKLFF. J is TRBJ1-4 and V is TRBV29-1; D call uncertain. In germline, CDR1 is SQVTM, CDR2 ANQGSEA. V dropped 5 bases and J dropped 3 bases, with 10 bases sitting between them. The CDR3 has 13 residues.

The chain uses TRBV9 and TRBJ2-1, with a tentative D call TRBD2 (6 bases). CDR1 is SGDLS, CDR2 YYNGEE, per germline. This CDR3 has 14 residues. Trimming took 3 bases from V and 5 from J, leaving 12 bases between them. The CDR3 DNA follows: TGTGCCAGCAGCGGCCGGCGGGAACACAATGAGCAGTTCTTC. Protein product: CASSGRREHNEQFF.

The chain uses TRBV28 and TRBJ2-2; the D gene is possibly TRBD2 (6 bases). The germline gives CDR1 MDHEN, CDR2 SYDVKM. V gave up 6 bases and J gave up 4 bases, with 18 bases separating them. The CDR3 loop spans 16 amino acids. As DNA, the CDR3 is TGTGCCAGCAGCCAACCCGGAGGGAGCAGCACCGGGGAGCTGTTTTTT. Amino acids: CASSQPGGSSTGELFF.

V usage is TRBV9 and J usage is TRBJ1-1; TRBD1 matches 10 bases. Germline CDR1 and CDR2: SGDLS and YYNGEE. The CDR3 totals 16 residues. J was trimmed by 5 bases and V by 0 bases; bases with no gene match: 7. The CDR3 sequence: CASSVGGQGRGTEAFF. The CDR3 nucleotides read TGTGCCAGCAGCGTAGGGGGACAGGGGCGAGGGACTGAAGCTTTCTTT.

The genes are TRBV19 and TRBJ2-2; TRBD2 aligns across 12 bases. The CDR3 length is 19 residues. J was trimmed by 4 bases and V by 5 bases; bases with no gene match: 14. Per the germline V gene, CDR1 is LNHDA and CDR2 is SQIVND (reference sequence). The CDR3 loop is CASSWDRTMTSGSTGELFF. The CDR3 DNA is TGTGCCAGTAGTTGGGACAGGACAATGACTAGCGGGAGCACCGGGGAGCTGTTTTTT. The variable domain in full, completed from reference TRBV19 and TRBJ2-2, reads DGGITQSPKYLFRKEGQNVTLSCEQNLNHDAMYWYRQDPGQGLRLIYYSQIVNDFQKGDIAEGYSVSREKKESFPLTVTSAQKNPTAFYLCASSWDRTMTSGSTGELFFGEGSRLTVL.

V usage is TRBV28 and J usage is TRBJ2-1; 13 bases are shared with TRBD2. The V gene's germline CDR1 is MDHEN and CDR2 SYDVKM. The CDR3 sequence is 16 residues long. The trim removed 6 bases at V and 2 bases at J, leaving 4 bases unmatched. The DNA of the CDR3 is TGTGCCAGCAGAGGGGGGACTAGCGGGGCCTACAATGAGCAGTTCTTC. Its protein product is CASRGGTSGAYNEQFF. Using reference TRBV28 and TRBJ2-1 for the parts outside the CDR3, the full variable domain is DVKVTQSSRYLVKRTGEKVFLECVQDMDHENMFWYRQDPGLGLRLIYFSYDVKMKEKGDIPEGYSVSREKKERFSLILESASTNQTSMYLCASRGGTSGAYNEQFFGPGTRLTVL.

V usage is TRBV7-6 and J usage is TRBJ2-2, with D possibly TRBD1 on 6 matching bases. Trimming cost V 5 bases and J 4 bases, with 20 bases left between them. Germline lookup yields CDR1 SGHVS and CDR2 FNYEAQ. The CDR3 is 17 amino acids. The CDR3 is CASSPRGGSWGTGELFF. Written as DNA, the CDR3 is TGTGCCAGCAGCCCACGAGGGGGTTCTTGGGGCACCGGGGAGCTGTTTTTT.

This sequence joins TRBV5-4 and TRBJ1-1; D remains unclear. CDR1 is SGHNT, CDR2 YYREEE, per germline (reference sequence). This CDR3 is built from 15 residues. The V gene lost 4 bases and the J gene lost 3 bases, with 16 bases spanning the gap. CDR3 loop: CASSPEGGWDTEAFF. As DNA, the CDR3 is TGTGCCAGCAGCCCGGAAGGAGGGTGGGACACTGAAGCTTTCTTT.

The chain has TRBV7-2 and TRBJ1-2; possible D gene TRBD1, 5 bases. V lost 5 bases, J lost 4 bases, and 14 bases lay in between. Germline V gene sequence: CDR1 SGHTA, CDR2 FQGNSA. CDR3 length: 14 amino acids. The DNA for the CDR3 is TGTGCCAGCAGCCGTCTCGGGGGTGGCTATGGCTACACCTTC. Its translation is CASSRLGGGYGYTF.

The V and J genes are TRBV6-6 and TRBJ1-4, with TRBD1 matching 9 bases. CDR3 size: 15 residues. Per germline, CDR1 MNHNY and CDR2 SVGAGI (reference sequence). The V segment lost 4 bases and the J segment 8 bases; nucleotides outside the gene matches: 8. CDR3 in DNA: TGTGCCAGCAGTTGCGGGACAGGGCAGAGGGAAAAACTGTTTTTT. Its translation: CASSCGTGQREKLFF.

The table lists this clone with a few counts. The chain combines TRBV9 with TRBJ2-3, with 8 bases that match TRBD2. CDR1 SGDLS and CDR2 YYNGEE come from the germline V gene. The CDR3 length is 15 residues. V was pared by 3 bases and J by 3 bases, with 6 bases of the junction left unmatched. In DNA form, the CDR3 reads TGTGCCAGCAGCGACCGGGAGGGCAGTACAGATACGCAGTATTTT. This sequence encodes CASSDREGSTDTQYF.

In its sample, this clone was seen a few times. The rearrangement uses TRBV28 and TRBJ1-5; D gene uncertain. In germline, CDR1 is MDHEN, CDR2 SYDVKM. The CDR3 loop spans 16 amino acids. Trimming took 2 bases from V and 0 from J, leaving 11 bases between them. CDR3 loop: CASSLIQRYSNQPQHF. The DNA of the CDR3 is TGTGCCAGCAGTTTAATCCAGCGATATAGCAATCAGCCCCAGCATTTT. The full variable domain, with the rest looked up from reference TRBV28 and TRBJ1-5, is DVKVTQSSRYLVKRTGEKVFLECVQDMDHENMFWYRQDPGLGLRLIYFSYDVKMKEKGDIPEGYSVSREKKERFSLILESASTNQTSMYLCASSLIQRYSNQPQHFGDGTRLSIL.

Concerning this clone itself: At the DNA level, this CDR3 is encoded by other sequences in the same sample as well. The gene calls are TRBV5-4 and TRBJ2-7; 13 nucleotides line up with TRBD2. CDR3 length equals 14 residues. Trimming took 1 base from V and 7 from J; bases not matched to a gene: 2. The V gene's germline CDR1 is SGHNT and CDR2 YYREEE (reference sequence). DNA of the CDR3: TGTGCCAGCAGCTTGCCGGGACTAGCGGGGGAGCAGTACTTC. This sequence encodes CASSLPGLAGEQYF.

The chain combines TRBV28 with TRBJ2-1, with a weak D call TRBD2 (9 bases). Trimming removed 4 bases at V and 8 bases at J, with 21 bases between. The length of the CDR3 is 16 residues. CDR1 is MDHEN, CDR2 SYDVKM, per germline. The CDR3 region has the DNA TGTGCCAGCAGTTCAGGGGGCGGGAGGGCCCTCTATGAGCAGTTCTTC. Translating gives CASSSGGGRALYEQFF.

J is TRBJ1-1 and V is TRBV18; no definite D call. The germline gives CDR1 KGHSH, CDR2 LQKENI. This CDR3 has 14 residues. V lost 4 bases and J lost 5, with 14 bases in between. The CDR3, as DNA: TGTGCCAGCTCACAGACACCCACCGCGACTGAAGCTTTCTTT. Residues: CASSQTPTATEAFF.

There are a few counts of this clone. This chain uses TRBV6-1 with TRBJ1-1, with 7 bases fitting TRBD1. Trimming at V came to 6 bases and at J to 5 bases, leaving 3 bases not matched to a gene. The CDR3 spans 12 residues. Germline V gives CDR1 MNHNS, CDR2 SASEGT. In DNA form, the CDR3 reads TGTGCCAGCAGATACAGGGGAACTGAAGCTTTCTTT. Translation gives CASRYRGTEAFF.

The chain joins TRBV29-1 to TRBJ1-5, with a possible D match to TRBD1 (6 bases). Germline V CDR1 and CDR2: SQVTM, ANQGSEA. V was cut by 7 bases and J by 6 bases, with 16 bases left in between. The CDR3 has 13 amino acids. The CDR3 DNA reads TGCAGCGCTACAACAGGGCTACCTCAGCCCCAGCATTTT. Its translation is CSATTGLPQPQHF. Filled out from reference TRBV29-1 and TRBJ1-5, the complete variable domain reads SAVISQKPSRDICQRGTSLTIQCQVDSQVTMMFWYRQQPGQSLTLIATANQGSEATYESGFVIDKFPISRPNLTFSTLTVSNMSPEDSSIYLCSATTGLPQPQHFGDGTRLSIL.

This chain connects TRBV7-2 to TRBJ1-1; D might be TRBD1 (5 bases). This CDR3 is built from 15 residues. Germline CDR1 is SGHTA and CDR2 is FQGNSA. The ends were cut back, 4 bases at V and 1 base at J, with 13 bases in the middle. CDR3 nucleotide sequence: TGTGCCAGCAGCTATGTCGGGACGGCGAACACTGAAGCTTTCTTT. Amino acids: CASSYVGTANTEAFF.

About this clone itself: Different DNA sequences within this sample yield the same CDR3. This chain uses TRBV5-1 with TRBJ1-1; 7 positions agree with TRBD1. This CDR3 has 14 residues. V lost 0 bases, J lost 3 bases, and 2 bases stayed unmatched. The V gene's germline CDR1 is SGHRS and CDR2 YFSETQ. The CDR3 DNA follows: TGCGCCAGCAGCTTGGGACAGGGCTACACTGAAGCTTTCTTT. This translates into CASSLGQGYTEAFF.

V gene TRBV5-1 combines with J gene TRBJ2-2; 10 nucleotides line up with TRBD1. The CDR3 length is 17 residues. The junction had 6 bases not matched to a gene; V was cut back by 0 bases and J by 4 bases. Germline V lookup: CDR1 SGHRS, CDR2 YFSETQ. This chain's CDR3 is CASSLARDRGGTGELFF. The CDR3 nucleotides read TGCGCCAGCAGCTTGGCCAGGGACAGGGGCGGCACCGGGGAGCTGTTTTTT.